Below are 15 T cell receptor beta chains sequenced from a single sample in a study of blood T cell repertoires in COVID-19. Sequencing was performed with immunoSEQ multiplex PCR; in TCRdb, only in-frame clones are kept and a portion is missing. The data show approximately 120,000 clones, about 85% seen once. Sequencing used peripheral blood. The origin of the receptors is a man aged 60 to 69 with acute or convalescent COVID-19.

This rearrangement joins TRBV14 to TRBJ2-2; D is ambiguous. There are 16 residues in the CDR3. V was pared by 1 base and J by 1 base, with 10 bases between. CDR1 is SGHDN and CDR2 is FVKESK in the germline V gene. The CDR3 region has the DNA TGTGCCAGCAGCCAAGGCCCGAGGTGGAACACCGGGGAGCTGTTTTTT. It encodes CASSQGPRWNTGELFF. Filled out from reference TRBV14 and TRBJ2-2, the complete variable domain reads EAGVTQFPSHSVIEKGQTVTLRCDPISGHDNLYWYRRVMGKEIKFLLHFVKESKQDESGMPNNRFLAERTGGTYSTLKVQPAELEDSGVYFCASSQGPRWNTGELFFGEGSRLTVL.

The rearrangement uses TRBV25-1 and TRBJ1-6; possible D gene TRBD1, 6 bases. The CDR3 runs to 14 residues. The ends were cut back, 8 bases at V and 8 bases at J, with 16 bases in the middle. Germline values: CDR1 MGHDK, CDR2 SYGVNS. CDR3 sequence reads: CASRQTGTYSPLHF. CDR3 nucleotides: TGTGCCAGCCGTCAAACAGGGACATATTCACCCCTCCACTTT.

This clone has a single count. V usage is TRBV9 and J usage is TRBJ2-3; 8 nucleotides match TRBD2. Germline trimming cut 0 bases from V and 6 bases from J; bases unmatched to any gene: 3. Germline lookup yields CDR1 SGDLS and CDR2 YYNGEE. The CDR3 has 14 residues. CDR3 sequence: CASSVAGRVDTQYF. CDR3 DNA: TGTGCCAGCAGCGTAGCCGGGAGGGTTGATACGCAGTATTTT.

J is TRBJ2-2 and V is TRBV10-3, with 7 nucleotides matching TRBD2. Germline CDR1 and CDR2: ENHRY and SYGVKD. The CDR3 is 12 amino acids. The V segment lost 10 bases and the J segment 4 bases; nucleotides outside the gene matches: 3. Here the CDR3 reads CATLAGTGELFF. CDR3 nucleotide sequence: TGTGCCACCTTAGCGGGCACCGGGGAGCTGTTTTTT.

The V gene is TRBV28, the J gene TRBJ1-5; 12 bases agree with TRBD1. This CDR3 comprises 18 residues. Germline V lookup: CDR1 MDHEN, CDR2 SYDVKM. Trimming at V came to 1 base and at J to 2 bases, leaving 6 bases not matched to a gene. This CDR3 reads CASSLLGQGAPGNQPQHF. CDR3 sequence (DNA): TGTGCCAGCAGTTTATTGGGACAGGGGGCGCCCGGCAATCAGCCCCAGCATTTT.

V usage is TRBV6-5 and J usage is TRBJ1-1; 7 bases align to TRBD1. This CDR3 comprises 14 residues. Germline values: CDR1 MNHEY, CDR2 SVGAGI. Germline trimming cut 7 bases from V and 5 bases from J; bases unmatched to any gene: 10. CDR3 sequence (DNA): TGTGCCAGCACCCTCCCAGGGGGTCGGACTGAAGCTTTCTTT. Residues: CASTLPGGRTEAFF.

The CDR3 loop reads CATSGMGAGGETQYF. The CDR3 bases are TGTGCCACCAGTGGAATGGGGGCAGGGGGAGAGACCCAGTACTTC. The V gene is TRBV24-1, the J gene TRBJ2-5; 7 nucleotides match TRBD1. V trimming: 5 bases; J trimming: 4 bases; junction bases outside the gene matches: 9. CDR1 KGHDR and CDR2 SFDVKD come from the germline V gene. The CDR3 runs 15 residues.

This clone was detected once. J is TRBJ1-1 and V is TRBV3-1 (or the pseudogene TRBV3-2), with 8 bases fitting TRBD1. The CDR3 contains 15 residues. In germline, CDR1 is LGHDT, CDR2 YNNKEL (reference sequence). V dropped 4 bases and J dropped 5; count of bases not matched to a gene: 9. CDR3 sequence: CASSPDRDGRTEAFF. The DNA of the CDR3 is TGTGCCAGCAGCCCGGACAGGGATGGTAGGACTGAAGCTTTCTTT.

V is TRBV28 and J is TRBJ1-3; maybe TRBD1 (6 bases). Trimming took off 6 bases at V and 4 bases at J, with 16 bases between the two ends. The CDR3 spans 15 residues. Germline V CDR1 and CDR2: MDHEN, SYDVKM. The CDR3 nucleotides read TGTGCCAGCAGCCTACAGGGTTCCTCCGGAAACACCATATATTTT. The encoded protein is CASSLQGSSGNTIYF.

The chain uses TRBV18 and TRBJ1-1; the match to TRBD1 covers 7 bases. The trim removed 3 bases at V and 7 bases at J, leaving 14 bases unmatched. This CDR3 has 16 amino acids. Germline V CDR1 and CDR2: KGHSH, LQKENI. CDR3 sequence: CASSPLVLQGKGEAFF. The DNA for the CDR3 is TGTGCCAGCTCACCCCTCGTCTTACAGGGGAAGGGTGAAGCTTTCTTT.

This chain links TRBV28 with TRBJ1-5; 12 bases are a match to TRBD1. This CDR3 contains 15 residues. Unmatched junction bases numbered 4, after V lost 4 bases and J lost 6 bases. Germline V lookup: CDR1 MDHEN, CDR2 SYDVKM. The CDR3 protein is CASSWGQGARQPQHF. CDR3 sequence (DNA): TGTGCCAGCAGTTGGGGACAGGGGGCGCGTCAGCCCCAGCATTTT. The whole variable domain, filled in from reference TRBV28 and TRBJ1-5, reads DVKVTQSSRYLVKRTGEKVFLECVQDMDHENMFWYRQDPGLGLRLIYFSYDVKMKEKGDIPEGYSVSREKKERFSLILESASTNQTSMYLCASSWGQGARQPQHFGDGTRLSIL.

This clone was recorded at least ten times. This chain connects TRBV27 to TRBJ2-7; 10 bases line up with TRBD1. The CDR3 is 15 residues long. With 6 bases clipped from V and 4 bases from J, the junction kept 9 bases outside the gene matches. Germline CDR1 MNHEY, CDR2 SMNVEV (reference sequence). CDR3 nucleotides: TGTGCCAGCAGAGGACAGGGGGAGGATTGGTACGAGCAGTACTTC. Protein: CASRGQGEDWYEQYF.

The V call is TRBV28, the J call TRBJ2-7; 9 bases fit TRBD2. The CDR3 runs 15 residues. The J segment lost 5 bases and the V segment lost 6 bases, leaving 11 bases of the junction unmatched. Germline V lookup: CDR1 MDHEN, CDR2 SYDVKM. CDR3 sequence: CASRLGGLAKNEQYF. Here the CDR3 DNA reads TGTGCCAGCAGACTAGGAGGACTAGCGAAAAACGAGCAGTACTTC.

The chain carries TRBV7-9 and TRBJ1-5; D is undetermined. The germline V gene encodes CDR1 SEHNR and CDR2 FQNEAQ (reference sequence). V was shortened by 5 bases and J by 2 bases, with 16 bases between the two germline ends. This CDR3 spans 16 amino acids. CDR3 bases: TGTGCCAGCAGCCCAGACCGGGAAGTCCGCAATCAGCCCCAGCATTTT. Translated, it gives CASSPDREVRNQPQHF. The complete variable domain, with remaining parts taken from reference TRBV7-9 and TRBJ1-5, reads DTGVSQNPRHKITKRGQNVTFRCDPISEHNRLYWYRQTLGQGPEFLTYFQNEAQLEKSRLLSDRFSAERPKGSFSTLEIQRTEQGDSAMYLCASSPDREVRNQPQHFGDGTRLSIL.

This chain connects TRBV27 to TRBJ2-1; D may be TRBD2 (6 bases). This CDR3 contains 14 residues. Germline CDR1 and CDR2: MNHEY and SMNVEV (reference sequence). Between the trimmed V and J ends, which lost 2 bases and 7 bases, there was a span of 12 bases. Here the CDR3 reads CASSLMRGGNEQFF. CDR3 nucleotide sequence: TGTGCCAGCAGTTTAATGCGGGGAGGTAATGAGCAGTTCTTC.